The sample holds one count of the clone carrying this TCR beta chain. Time point given: time of PML onset. PML in natalizumab-treated patients developed after between 16 and 56 months of natalizumab therapy. T3 refers to blood collected at the onset of PML. This sample is drawn from a study of multiple sclerosis patients with progressive multifocal leukoencephalopathy. TCRdb keeps only in-frame clones here, not all; method: immunoSEQ multiplex PCR. The sample lists about 32,000 clones, over 80% occurring once. This CDR3 is 20 amino acids long. This receptor was obtained from a woman aged 40 to 49 with progressive multifocal leukoencephalopathy. The chain recombines TRBV12-1 with TRBJ2-1; TRBD2 is the table's D call, not checked against the DNA. TRBV12-1 is a recognized pseudogene. The source material was PBMCs, sampled from a patient treated with natalizumab. The CDR3 DNA reads as TGTGCCAGCCCCTATTTCGGGCTAGCGGGAGGGCCGGTGAGCTACAATGAGCAGTTCTTC. It codes for CASPYFGLAGGPVSYNEQFF.